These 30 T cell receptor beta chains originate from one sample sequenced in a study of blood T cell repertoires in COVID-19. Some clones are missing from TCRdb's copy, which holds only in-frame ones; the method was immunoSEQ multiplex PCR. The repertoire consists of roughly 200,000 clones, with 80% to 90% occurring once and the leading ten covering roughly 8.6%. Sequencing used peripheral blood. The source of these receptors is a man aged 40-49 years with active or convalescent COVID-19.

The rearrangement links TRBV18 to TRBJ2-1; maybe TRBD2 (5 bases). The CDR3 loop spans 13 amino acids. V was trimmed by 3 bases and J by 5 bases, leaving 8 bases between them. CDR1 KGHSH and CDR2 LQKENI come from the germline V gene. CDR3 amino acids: CASSPGVNNEQFF. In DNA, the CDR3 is TGTGCCAGCTCACCCGGGGTGAACAATGAGCAGTTCTTC.

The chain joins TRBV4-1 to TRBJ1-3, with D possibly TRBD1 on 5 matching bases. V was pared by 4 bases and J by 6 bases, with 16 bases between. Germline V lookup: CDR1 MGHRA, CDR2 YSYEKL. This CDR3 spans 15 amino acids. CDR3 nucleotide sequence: TGCGCCAGCAGCCTCCTTTCAGGGTGGGAAAACACCATATATTTT. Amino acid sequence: CASSLLSGWENTIYF.

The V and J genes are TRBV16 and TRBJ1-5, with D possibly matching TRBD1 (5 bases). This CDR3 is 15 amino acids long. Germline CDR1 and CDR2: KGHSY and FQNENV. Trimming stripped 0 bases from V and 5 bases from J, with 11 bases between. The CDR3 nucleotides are TGTGCCAGCAGCCAATCCGGGCAGGGTCATCAGCCCCAGCATTTT. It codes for CASSQSGQGHQPQHF.

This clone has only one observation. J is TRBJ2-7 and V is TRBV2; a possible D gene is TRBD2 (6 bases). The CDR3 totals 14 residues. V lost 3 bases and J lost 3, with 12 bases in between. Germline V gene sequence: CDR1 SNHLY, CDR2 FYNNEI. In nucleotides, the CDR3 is TGTGCCAGCAGTGAGGCGGGATTCGACTACGAGCAGTACTTC. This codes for CASSEAGFDYEQYF.

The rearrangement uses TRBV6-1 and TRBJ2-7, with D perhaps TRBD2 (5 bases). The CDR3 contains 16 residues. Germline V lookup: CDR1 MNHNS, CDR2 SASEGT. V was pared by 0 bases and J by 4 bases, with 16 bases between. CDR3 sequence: CASSEAPRTGNYEQYF. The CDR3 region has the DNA TGTGCCAGCAGTGAAGCGCCAAGGACGGGAAATTACGAGCAGTACTTC.

The CDR3 DNA reads as TGTGCCAGCTCACCGATGGGGGGAGTAGAAAACATTCAGTACTTC. Amino acids: CASSPMGGVENIQYF. The J gene is TRBJ2-4, the V gene TRBV18, with D possibly TRBD2 on 6 matching bases. Trimming left V 3 bases short and J 5 bases short, with 14 bases between. From germline, CDR1 is KGHSH and CDR2 LQKENI. The length of the CDR3 is 15 residues.

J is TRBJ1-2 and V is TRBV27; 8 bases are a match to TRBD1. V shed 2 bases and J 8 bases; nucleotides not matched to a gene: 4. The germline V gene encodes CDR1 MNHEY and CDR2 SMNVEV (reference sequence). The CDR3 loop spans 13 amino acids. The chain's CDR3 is CASSLGRGLGYTF. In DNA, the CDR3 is TGTGCCAGCAGTTTAGGCAGGGGGCTAGGCTACACCTTC.

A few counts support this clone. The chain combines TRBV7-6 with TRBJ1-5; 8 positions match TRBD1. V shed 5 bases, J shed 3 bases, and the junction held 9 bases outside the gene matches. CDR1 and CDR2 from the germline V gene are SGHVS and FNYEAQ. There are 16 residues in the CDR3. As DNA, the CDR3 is TGTGCCAGCAGCGCTTCGACAGGGGCTGCCAATCAGCCCCAGCATTTT. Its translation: CASSASTGAANQPQHF.

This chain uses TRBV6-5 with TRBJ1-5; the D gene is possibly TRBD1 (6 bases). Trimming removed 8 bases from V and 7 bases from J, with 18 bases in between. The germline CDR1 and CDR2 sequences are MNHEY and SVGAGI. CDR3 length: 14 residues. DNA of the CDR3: TGTGCCAGCCGAGAACAGGGTCGCGGCCAGCCCCAGCATTTT. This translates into CASREQGRGQPQHF.

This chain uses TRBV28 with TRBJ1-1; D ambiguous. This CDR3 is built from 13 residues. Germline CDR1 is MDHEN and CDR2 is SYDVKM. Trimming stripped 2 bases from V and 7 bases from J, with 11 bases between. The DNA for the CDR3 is TGTGCCAGCAGTTTACAGGTGTCCATTGAAGCTTTCTTT. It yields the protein CASSLQVSIEAFF.

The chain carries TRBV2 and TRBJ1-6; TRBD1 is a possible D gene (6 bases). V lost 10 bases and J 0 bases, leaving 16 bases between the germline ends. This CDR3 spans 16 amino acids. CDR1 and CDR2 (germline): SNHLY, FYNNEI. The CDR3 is CATRRTASSYNSPLHF. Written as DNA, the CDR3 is TGTGCCACCCGTAGGACAGCGAGCTCCTATAATTCACCCCTCCACTTT.

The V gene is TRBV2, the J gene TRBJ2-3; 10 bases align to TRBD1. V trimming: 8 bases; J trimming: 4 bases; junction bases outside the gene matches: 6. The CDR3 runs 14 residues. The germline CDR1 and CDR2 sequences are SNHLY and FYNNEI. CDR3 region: CASLDRGVADTQYF. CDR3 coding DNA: TGTGCCAGCCTGGACAGGGGGGTCGCAGATACGCAGTATTTT.

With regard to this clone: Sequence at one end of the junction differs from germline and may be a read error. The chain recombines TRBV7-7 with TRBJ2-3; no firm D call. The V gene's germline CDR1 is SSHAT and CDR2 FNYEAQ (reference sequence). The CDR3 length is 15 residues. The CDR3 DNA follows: TGTGCTAGCAGCCCCTTATTTACTTTCACAGATACGCAGTATTTT. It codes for CASSPLFTFTDTQYF.

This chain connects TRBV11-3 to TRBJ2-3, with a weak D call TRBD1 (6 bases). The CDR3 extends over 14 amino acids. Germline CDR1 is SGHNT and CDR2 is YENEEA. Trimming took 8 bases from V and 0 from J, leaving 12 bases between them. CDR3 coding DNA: TGTGCCAGCGGCCACAGGGCTAGCACAGATACGCAGTATTTT. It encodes CASGHRASTDTQYF.

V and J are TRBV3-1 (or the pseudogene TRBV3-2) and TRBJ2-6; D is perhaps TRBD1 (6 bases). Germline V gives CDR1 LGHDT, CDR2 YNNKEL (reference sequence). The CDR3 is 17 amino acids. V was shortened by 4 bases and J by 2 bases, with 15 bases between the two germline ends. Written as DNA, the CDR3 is TGTGCCAGCAGCCTGACATGGGCAGGGGCTGGGGCCAACGTCCTGACTTTC. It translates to CASSLTWAGAGANVLTF.

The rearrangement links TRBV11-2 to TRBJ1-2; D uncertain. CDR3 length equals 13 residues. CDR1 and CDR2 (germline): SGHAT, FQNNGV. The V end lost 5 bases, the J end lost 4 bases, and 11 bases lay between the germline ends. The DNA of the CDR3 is TGTGCCAGCAGCGCGGGATTCGGCTATGGCTACACCTTC. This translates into CASSAGFGYGYTF.

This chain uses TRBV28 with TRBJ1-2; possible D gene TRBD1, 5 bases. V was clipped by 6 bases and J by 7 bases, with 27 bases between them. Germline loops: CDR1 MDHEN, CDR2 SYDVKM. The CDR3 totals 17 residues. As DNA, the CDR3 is TGTGCCAGCAGCGGGGGGGGGAACCTGCTAACTATGGTTGGCTACACCTTC. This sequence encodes CASSGGGNLLTMVGYTF.

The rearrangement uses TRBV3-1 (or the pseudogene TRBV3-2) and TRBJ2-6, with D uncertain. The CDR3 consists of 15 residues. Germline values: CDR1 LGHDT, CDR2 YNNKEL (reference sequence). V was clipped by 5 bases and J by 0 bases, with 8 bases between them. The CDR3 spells CASSGYSSGANVLTF. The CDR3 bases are TGTGCCAGCAGCGGGTACAGCTCTGGGGCCAACGTCCTGACTTTC.

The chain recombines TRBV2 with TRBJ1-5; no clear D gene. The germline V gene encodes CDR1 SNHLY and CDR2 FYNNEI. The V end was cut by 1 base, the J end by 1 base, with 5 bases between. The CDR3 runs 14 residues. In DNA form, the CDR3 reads TGTGCCAGCAGTGAAGGCAGAAGCAATCAGCCCCAGCATTTT. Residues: CASSEGRSNQPQHF.

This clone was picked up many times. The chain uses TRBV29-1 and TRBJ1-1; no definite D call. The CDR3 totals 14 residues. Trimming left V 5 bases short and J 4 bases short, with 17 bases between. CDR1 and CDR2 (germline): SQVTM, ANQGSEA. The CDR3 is CSVIEREKGTEAFF. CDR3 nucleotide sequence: TGCAGCGTTATCGAGAGGGAGAAGGGCACTGAAGCTTTCTTT.

The CDR3 DNA reads as TGTGCCAGCAGCTTAGGATCTAGCGGCCTCACCGGGGAGCTGTTTTTT. Encoded protein: CASSLGSSGLTGELFF. The gene calls are TRBV7-9 and TRBJ2-2, with TRBD2 identical over 7 bases. The germline gives CDR1 SEHNR, CDR2 FQNEAQ (reference sequence). Trimming removed 1 base from V and 4 bases from J; junction bases left unmatched: 6. The CDR3 runs 16 residues.

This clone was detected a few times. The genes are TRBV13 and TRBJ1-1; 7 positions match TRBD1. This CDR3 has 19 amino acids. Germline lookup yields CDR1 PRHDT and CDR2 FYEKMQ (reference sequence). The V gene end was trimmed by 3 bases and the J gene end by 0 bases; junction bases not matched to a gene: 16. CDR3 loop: CASSFQPPTGWNVNTEAFF. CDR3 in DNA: TGTGCCAGCAGCTTCCAACCACCGACAGGGTGGAATGTGAACACTGAAGCTTTCTTT.

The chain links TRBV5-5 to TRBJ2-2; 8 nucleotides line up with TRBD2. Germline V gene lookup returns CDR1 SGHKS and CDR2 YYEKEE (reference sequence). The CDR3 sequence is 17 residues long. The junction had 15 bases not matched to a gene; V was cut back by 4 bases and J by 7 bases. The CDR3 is CASSTGYRGGTVGELFF. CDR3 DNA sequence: TGTGCCAGCAGCACCGGATATCGGGGGGGCACGGTCGGGGAGCTGTTTTTT.

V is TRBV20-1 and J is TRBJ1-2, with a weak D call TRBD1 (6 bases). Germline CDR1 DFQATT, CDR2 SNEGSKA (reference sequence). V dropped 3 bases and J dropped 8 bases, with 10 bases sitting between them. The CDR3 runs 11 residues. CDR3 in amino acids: CSASRDTGYTF. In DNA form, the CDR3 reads TGCAGTGCTAGCCGGGACACAGGCTACACCTTC.

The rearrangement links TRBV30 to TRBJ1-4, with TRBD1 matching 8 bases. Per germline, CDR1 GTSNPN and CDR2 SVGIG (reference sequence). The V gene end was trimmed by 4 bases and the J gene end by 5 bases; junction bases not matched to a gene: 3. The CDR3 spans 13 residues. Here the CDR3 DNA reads TGTGCCTGGACCCGGACAGGGAATGAAAAACTGTTTTTT. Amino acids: CAWTRTGNEKLFF.

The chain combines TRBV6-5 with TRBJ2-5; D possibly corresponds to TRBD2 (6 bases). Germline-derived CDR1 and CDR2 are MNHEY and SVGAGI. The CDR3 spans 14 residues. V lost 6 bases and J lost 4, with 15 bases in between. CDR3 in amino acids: CASRVGGRGETQYF. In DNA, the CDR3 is TGTGCCAGCAGAGTAGGAGGGCGTGGAGAGACCCAGTACTTC.

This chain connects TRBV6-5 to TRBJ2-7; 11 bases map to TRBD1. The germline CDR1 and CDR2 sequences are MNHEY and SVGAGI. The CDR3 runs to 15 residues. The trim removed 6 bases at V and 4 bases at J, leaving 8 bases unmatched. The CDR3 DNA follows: TGTGCCAGCAGCCCCGGGACAGGGGGATCTTACGAGCAGTACTTC. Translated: CASSPGTGGSYEQYF.

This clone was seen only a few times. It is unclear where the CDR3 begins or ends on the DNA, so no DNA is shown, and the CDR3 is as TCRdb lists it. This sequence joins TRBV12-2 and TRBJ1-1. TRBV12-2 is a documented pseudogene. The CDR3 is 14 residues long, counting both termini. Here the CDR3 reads CASRPWGEGTEAFF.

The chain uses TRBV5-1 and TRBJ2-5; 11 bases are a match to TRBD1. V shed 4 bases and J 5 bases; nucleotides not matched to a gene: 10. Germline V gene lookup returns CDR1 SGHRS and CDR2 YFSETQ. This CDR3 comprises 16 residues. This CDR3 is CASSLGWTGGRETQYF. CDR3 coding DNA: TGCGCCAGCAGCCTCGGCTGGACAGGGGGCAGGGAGACCCAGTACTTC. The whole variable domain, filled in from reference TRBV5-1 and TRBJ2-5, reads KAGVTQTPRYLIKTRGQQVTLSCSPISGHRSVSWYQQTPGQGLQFLFEYFSETQRNKGNFPGRFSGRQFSNSRSEMNVSTLELGDSALYLCASSLGWTGGRETQYFGPGTRLLVL.

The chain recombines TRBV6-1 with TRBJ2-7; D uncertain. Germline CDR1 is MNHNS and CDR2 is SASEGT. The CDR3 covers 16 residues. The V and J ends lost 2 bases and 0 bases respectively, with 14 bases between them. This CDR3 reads CASSESVGPGSYEQYF. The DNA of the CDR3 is TGTGCCAGCAGTGAATCTGTCGGCCCGGGCTCCTACGAGCAGTACTTC.